This TCR beta chain is from a study of regulatory T cells in long-lasting Graves disease. Study-level findings and limits: Newly diagnosed Graves' patients had higher TCR diversity than persistent ones.

Time point denoted: newly diagnosed GD, antithyroid drugs for less than 3 months. Extracted RNA from PBMCs served as the source of the TCR library. A few counts support this clonotype. Its cognate antigen is unknown. V lost 6 bases and J lost 6, with 14 bases in between. Germline loops: CDR1 SQVTM, CDR2 ANQGSEA. The CDR3 is 13 residues long. Assembly of TCR beta libraries relied on iRepertoire HTBI primers together with Arm-PCR of CDR3 regions. MiXCR was run by TCRdb on the multiplex PCR reads, yielding one entry per CDR3 protein. The sample holds fewer than 650,000 distinct CDR3 sequences, about 15% seen once. The data also belong to a second study, concerning T cells in Graves' hyperthyroidism and ophthalmopathy. Per that paper: The model's output predicted ophthalmopathy at a median of around 7 months prior to onset.

The chain is built from TRBV29-1 and TRBJ2-2; D not resolved. This clonotype was sampled from a man younger than 35 with Graves disease. The specimen was peripheral blood mononuclear cells (PBMCs), collected at new diagnosis, from a patient treated with antithyroid drugs. DNA for the CDR3: TGCAGCGTCGCTCCCGAGTCGGCCGGGGAGCTGTTTTTT. This codes for CSVAPESAGELFF.